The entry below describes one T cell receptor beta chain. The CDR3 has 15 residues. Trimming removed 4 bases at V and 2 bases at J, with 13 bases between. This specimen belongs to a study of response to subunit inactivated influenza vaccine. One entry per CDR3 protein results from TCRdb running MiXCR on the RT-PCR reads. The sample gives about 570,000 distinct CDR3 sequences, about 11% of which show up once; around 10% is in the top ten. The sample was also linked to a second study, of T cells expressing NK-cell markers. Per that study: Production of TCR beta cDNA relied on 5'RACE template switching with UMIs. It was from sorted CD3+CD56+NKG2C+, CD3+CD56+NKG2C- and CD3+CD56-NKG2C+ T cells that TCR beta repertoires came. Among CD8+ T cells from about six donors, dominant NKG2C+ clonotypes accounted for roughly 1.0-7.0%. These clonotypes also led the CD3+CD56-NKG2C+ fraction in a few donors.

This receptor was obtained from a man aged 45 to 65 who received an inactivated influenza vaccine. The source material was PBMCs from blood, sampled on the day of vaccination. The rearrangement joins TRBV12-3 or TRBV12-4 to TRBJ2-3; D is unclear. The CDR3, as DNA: TGTGCCAGCAGTTCCCCGACTGAGTACACAGATACGCAGTATTTT. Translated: CASSSPTEYTDTQYF.